These 28 T cell receptor beta chains came from one sample sequenced in a study of CD8+CD57+ T cells in acquired aplastic anemia. Profiling of TCR beta VDJ combinations and CDR3 sequences used genomic DNA as template. TCRdb reprocessed the reads with MiXCR, giving one entry per CDR3 protein. The data hold more than 150,000 distinct CDR3 sequences, with 50% to 75% observed a single time. Sample: sorted CD4+, CD8+, or CD8+CD57+ T cells (not recorded which) from PBMCs. These receptors were taken from a human donor with severe aplastic anemia or a healthy control (not recorded which).

The chain is built from TRBV7-2 and TRBJ2-5; either TRBD1 or TRBD2 may fit D (5 bases each). V was shortened by 4 bases and J by 2 bases, with 20 bases between the two germline ends. The germline V gene has CDR1 SGHTA and CDR2 FQGNSA. The CDR3 contains 17 residues. CDR3 sequence (DNA): TGTGCCAGCAGCTGGCTCCGGGACGGAGCCTTTCAAGAGACCCAGTACTTC. Translation gives CASSWLRDGAFQETQYF.

The chain carries TRBV29-1 and TRBJ2-7; 7 positions match TRBD1. In germline, CDR1 is SQVTM, CDR2 ANQGSEA. The CDR3 extends over 13 amino acids. V lost 4 bases to trimming and J lost 3 bases; unmatched junction nucleotides: 6. CDR3 amino acids: CSVGTGTVYEQYF. The CDR3 DNA reads as TGCAGCGTTGGGACCGGGACAGTCTACGAGCAGTACTTC.

The chain has TRBV20-1 and TRBJ1-1; a weak D match, TRBD1 (6 bases). CDR1 is DFQATT and CDR2 is SNEGSKA in the germline V gene (reference sequence). The CDR3 has 13 amino acids. The V gene lost 5 bases and the J gene lost 0 bases, with 10 bases spanning the gap. CDR3 protein: CSALDSMNTEAFF. CDR3 sequence (DNA): TGCAGTGCTCTGGACAGCATGAACACTGAAGCTTTCTTT.

This clonotype appeared a single time. The chain employs TRBV24-1 and TRBJ2-5, with D unresolved. V lost 5 bases and J 3 bases, leaving 12 bases between the germline ends. Per the germline V gene, CDR1 is KGHDR and CDR2 is SFDVKD. CDR3 size: 14 residues. CDR3 in DNA: TGTGCCACCAGTGCGGTTGGCAGTGAAGAGACCCAGTACTTC. Amino acid sequence: CATSAVGSEETQYF.

This sequence joins TRBV24-1 and TRBJ1-1, with D unclear. The CDR3 is 13 amino acids. The V end lost 7 bases, the J end lost 5 bases, and 13 bases lay between the germline ends. CDR1 KGHDR and CDR2 SFDVKD come from the germline V gene. The CDR3 protein is CATRPGVGTEAFF. Here the CDR3 DNA reads TGTGCCACCAGACCCGGGGTGGGGACTGAAGCTTTCTTT.

The chain couples TRBV19 to TRBJ2-1; D may be TRBD2 (6 bases). CDR3 length: 17 amino acids. V gave up 5 bases and J gave up 0 bases, with 17 bases separating them. Germline V gene lookup returns CDR1 LNHDA and CDR2 SQIVND (reference sequence). CDR3 in amino acids: CASSEVAVMISYNEQFF. In DNA form, the CDR3 reads TGTGCCAGTAGTGAAGTAGCGGTTATGATCTCCTACAATGAGCAGTTCTTC. Full variable domain (missing parts from reference TRBV19 and TRBJ2-1): DGGITQSPKYLFRKEGQNVTLSCEQNLNHDAMYWYRQDPGQGLRLIYYSQIVNDFQKGDIAEGYSVSREKKESFPLTVTSAQKNPTAFYLCASSEVAVMISYNEQFFGPGTRLTVL.

V gene TRBV6-2 or TRBV6-3 combines with J gene TRBJ2-4, with a tentative D call TRBD1 (7 bases). V was trimmed by 4 bases and J by 5 bases, leaving 18 bases between them. The CDR3 has 16 amino acids. The V gene's germline CDR1 is MNHEY and CDR2 SVGEGT. The CDR3 is CASSSPRGDRQNIQYF. The CDR3 DNA is TGTGCCAGCAGTTCTCCACGCGGGGACAGACAAAACATTCAGTACTTC.

This chain connects TRBV14 to TRBJ1-1; D unclear. CDR1 is SGHDN and CDR2 is FVKESK in the germline V gene. The CDR3 is 15 residues long. V was shortened by 0 bases and J by 6 bases, with 14 bases between the two germline ends. The CDR3 DNA follows: TGTGCCAGCAGCCAAGACTTCCTGGGGATTTCTGAAGCTTTCTTT. This encodes CASSQDFLGISEAFF.

The chain carries TRBV29-1 and TRBJ2-1; 7 bases line up with TRBD1. The germline V gene has CDR1 SQVTM and CDR2 ANQGSEA. Germline trimming cut 6 bases from V and 0 bases from J; bases unmatched to any gene: 5. This CDR3 is built from 14 residues. DNA of the CDR3: TGCAGCGTCGCCCGGGACAGCTCCTACAATGAGCAGTTCTTC. This sequence encodes CSVARDSSYNEQFF.

In its sample, this clonotype was seen many times. The chain combines TRBV6-1 with TRBJ1-2, with 8 bases that match TRBD1. The CDR3 runs to 17 residues. The V gene end was trimmed by 6 bases and the J gene end by 0 bases; junction bases not matched to a gene: 12. Germline V lookup: CDR1 MNHNS, CDR2 SASEGT. The CDR3 DNA is TGTGCCAGCAGCCCCGGGACAGGCACCCCCGCTAACTATGGCTACACCTTC. The encoded protein is CASSPGTGTPANYGYTF.

The chain is built from TRBV7-9 and TRBJ2-7; no clear D gene. Germline CDR1 and CDR2: SEHNR and FQNEAQ (reference sequence). V lost 5 bases, J lost 2 bases, and 10 bases lay in between. The CDR3 totals 13 residues. The CDR3 sequence: CASSLDPTYEQYF. The CDR3 DNA is TGTGCCAGCAGCCTTGACCCGACCTACGAGCAGTACTTC.

J is TRBJ2-5 and V is TRBV27; TRBD1 agrees at 8 bases. The V gene's germline CDR1 is MNHEY and CDR2 SMNVEV (reference sequence). V dropped 5 bases and J dropped 4; count of bases not matched to a gene: 6. This CDR3 has 14 residues. Here the CDR3 reads CASSILTGGETQYF. CDR3 sequence (DNA): TGTGCCAGCAGTATCCTCACAGGGGGAGAGACCCAGTACTTC.

This clonotype was detected many times. The genes are TRBV4-1 and TRBJ1-2; no definite D call. This CDR3 has 16 amino acids. Germline V lookup: CDR1 MGHRA, CDR2 YSYEKL. The ends were cut back, 0 bases at V and 4 bases at J, with 15 bases in the middle. The CDR3: CASSQELSGGSYGYTF. DNA for the CDR3: TGCGCCAGCAGCCAAGAATTGTCCGGCGGGTCCTATGGCTACACCTTC.

The rearrangement links TRBV10-3 to TRBJ2-1, with 10 bases lining up with TRBD1. CDR1 is ENHRY and CDR2 is SYGVKD in the germline V gene. The CDR3 covers 17 residues. J lost 5 bases, V lost 10 bases, and 17 bases had no gene match. The CDR3 DNA reads TGTGCCAGCAGGCCCGGGACAGGGGACATGGGGCACAATGAGCAGTTCTTC. It translates to CASRPGTGDMGHNEQFF.

The chain is built from TRBV7-2 and TRBJ1-1; no clear D gene. The CDR3 has 12 amino acids. V gave up 2 bases and J gave up 11 bases, with 12 bases separating them. The germline V gene has CDR1 SGHTA and CDR2 FQGNSA. CDR3 sequence: CASSLTASGAFF. In DNA, the CDR3 is TGTGCCAGCAGCTTAACAGCCTCGGGCGCTTTCTTT.

This clonotype was found many times. The chain uses TRBV5-1 and TRBJ2-7, with D tentatively TRBD1 or TRBD2 (5 bases each). The CDR3 totals 14 residues. V lost 6 bases, J lost 2 bases, and 15 bases lay in between. CDR1 SGHRS and CDR2 YFSETQ come from the germline V gene. DNA for the CDR3: TGCGCCAGCATTAGGGACCCCAACACCTACGAGCAGTACTTC. Translating gives CASIRDPNTYEQYF.

Comment on this clonotype: This is likely a read error, given that the CDR3 carries no conserved phenylalanine or tryptophan at its end. The rearrangement joins TRBV2 to TRBJ2-3; D might be TRBD1 or TRBD2, each matching 6 bases. V was cut by 2 bases and J by 6 bases, with 12 bases left in between. The CDR3 spans 14 residues. The germline CDR1 and CDR2 sequences are SNHLY and FYNNEI. This CDR3 reads CASSEPVGGDTQYY. In nucleotides, the CDR3 is TGTGCCAGCAGTGAACCCGTAGGGGGGGATACGCAGTATTAT.

V is TRBV20-1 and J is TRBJ2-2; D uncertain. V dropped 3 bases and J dropped 1 base, with 15 bases sitting between them. CDR3 size: 16 residues. CDR1 is DFQATT, CDR2 SNEGSKA, per germline (reference sequence). The CDR3 loop is CSARPPRTGNTGELFF. The CDR3 region has the DNA TGCAGTGCTAGGCCCCCTCGGACGGGGAACACCGGGGAGCTGTTTTTT.

This chain connects TRBV11-3 to TRBJ1-1; D might be TRBD1 (6 bases). CDR1 and CDR2 (germline): SGHNT, YENEEA. The CDR3 runs 13 residues. Trimming removed 4 bases from V and 3 bases from J, with 9 bases in between. Here the CDR3 reads CASSSNRDTEAFF. The CDR3 DNA reads as TGTGCCAGCAGCTCGAACAGGGACACTGAAGCTTTCTTT.

This chain uses TRBV6-2 or TRBV6-3 with TRBJ2-1, with D unresolved. Deletions cut 8 bases from V and 9 bases from J, with 23 bases between. Germline V gene data show CDR1 as MNHEY and CDR2 as SVGEGT. CDR3 length equals 15 residues. CDR3 loop: CASVVIVQAHSEQFF. CDR3 DNA: TGTGCCAGCGTCGTTATTGTGCAGGCCCACAGTGAGCAGTTCTTC.

About this clonotype itself: No DNA is shown, since the ends of the CDR3 on it are uncertain; the CDR3 is the one TCRdb lists. The chain employs TRBV7-9 and TRBJ2-2. Including both end residues, the CDR3 is 17 amino acids long. The V gene's germline CDR1 is SEHNR and CDR2 FQNEAQ (reference sequence). CDR3 region: CASSLGFDEQYFGELFF.

In this sample, this clonotype turned up many times. CDR3 in DNA: TGTGCCAGCAAAGAGGAGACAGCAAGCTACAATGAGCAGTTCTTC. It translates to CASKEETASYNEQFF. The rearrangement uses TRBV5-8 and TRBJ2-1, with a possible D match to TRBD1 (5 bases). Between the trimmed V and J ends, which lost 6 bases and 3 bases, there was a span of 16 bases. The germline CDR1 and CDR2 sequences are SGHTS and YDEGEE. There are 15 residues in the CDR3.

This clonotype was seen repeatedly, ten times or more. In DNA, the CDR3 is TGTGCCAGCAGGACAGGGGGCTTTGGCTACACCTTC. Translation gives CASRTGGFGYTF. The genes are TRBV12-3 or TRBV12-4 and TRBJ1-2; 10 positions agree with TRBD1. The CDR3 totals 12 residues. After removal of 6 bases from V and 7 bases from J, the junction contained 2 bases not matched to a gene.

This clonotype has a count of ten or more. The chain joins TRBV7-3 to TRBJ1-1, with 12 bases identical to TRBD1. From germline, CDR1 is SGHTA and CDR2 FQGTGA. The V segment lost 1 base and the J segment 4 bases; nucleotides outside the gene matches: 4. This CDR3 contains 16 residues. The CDR3 spells CASSLMGQGAPTEAFF. The CDR3 bases are TGTGCCAGCAGCTTAATGGGACAGGGGGCGCCCACTGAAGCTTTCTTT.

This clonotype was seen at least ten times. This chain uses TRBV12-3 or TRBV12-4 with TRBJ2-5, with 7 nucleotides matching TRBD2. Trimming removed 8 bases from V and 2 bases from J; junction bases left unmatched: 14. This CDR3 spans 16 amino acids. CDR3 residues: CASGGGTGEKQETQYF. CDR3 DNA: TGTGCCAGCGGCGGGGGTACGGGGGAGAAACAAGAGACCCAGTACTTC.

This clonotype was counted many times. The chain has TRBV6-4 and TRBJ2-3; TRBD2 is a possible D gene (6 bases). Germline V lookup: CDR1 MRHNA, CDR2 SNTAGT. The V and J ends lost 0 bases and 4 bases respectively, with 14 bases between them. The CDR3 loop spans 16 amino acids. CDR3 residues: CASSDSFHPSADTQYF. DNA for the CDR3: TGTGCCAGCAGTGACTCCTTCCACCCTAGCGCAGATACGCAGTATTTT.

This clonotype was counted a single time. This CDR3 reads CASSFAGTSGSEQYF. The CDR3 DNA reads as TGTGCCAGCAGCTTCGCCGGGACTAGCGGGAGCGAGCAGTACTTC. The chain carries TRBV5-8 and TRBJ2-7; 14 bases are shared with TRBD2. The CDR3 sequence is 15 residues long. V was pared by 2 bases and J by 6 bases, with 4 bases of the junction left unmatched. Germline CDR1 reads SGHTS; CDR2 reads YDEGEE.

This clonotype was found a few times. This rearrangement joins TRBV29-1 to TRBJ1-2, with D possibly being TRBD1 (5 bases). Trimming removed 6 bases at V and 7 bases at J, with 12 bases between. CDR3 length equals 11 residues. Germline V gene data show CDR1 as SQVTM and CDR2 as ANQGSEA. CDR3 DNA sequence: TGCAGCGTCTGGGGGGGTTTTGGCTACACCTTC. As protein: CSVWGGFGYTF.